The clone carrying this T cell receptor (beta chain) has just one count. Its antigen is unknown. Measured with immunoSEQ multiplex PCR; TCRdb has only the in-frame clones, and not every one. Of 150,000 to 200,000 clones listed, about 84% are singletons. This sample is drawn from a study of cytomegalovirus exposure and HLA in healthy donors. Study-wide background: The 120 or so validation repertoires used a platform that matched the one used for the approximately 690 first-cohort repertoires, as a later analysis reported. Findings of the study overall: Associated with cytomegalovirus, according to the listing, were 150 to 200 TCR beta chains.

The TCR comes from a woman between 18 and 30 years old in good health and CMV-seronegative. Material for sequencing was PBMCs.

CDR3 coding DNA: TGTGCCAGCAGCACCCCGGACAGGGCCGACTATGGCTACACCTTC. The encoded protein is CASSTPDRADYGYTF. This rearrangement joins TRBV5-4 to TRBJ1-2; 8 bases map to TRBD1. Per germline, CDR1 SGHNT and CDR2 YYREEE (reference sequence). The CDR3 totals 15 residues. J lost 3 bases, V lost 4 bases, and 8 bases had no gene match.